Following are 28 T cell receptor beta chains from one sample sequenced in a study of esophageal squamous cell carcinoma under preoperative chemotherapy. Regarding time point: after preoperative PTX-NDP chemotherapy. Each CDR3 protein gets one entry after TCRdb re-called the PCR reads with MiXCR. The profile covers around 11,000 distinct CDR3 sequences, with about 63% appearing a single time and about 29% taken by the ten largest. This sample was gathered from a patient given preoperative chemotherapy. The origin of the receptors is a human donor with esophageal squamous cell carcinoma. The donor label of this sample is uncertain.

This clonotype was recorded once. At one end the junction does not follow the germline gene, possibly because of a read error. This rearrangement joins TRBV7-2 to TRBJ2-3; D gene uncertain. The germline gives CDR1 SGHTA, CDR2 FQGNSA. The CDR3 covers 15 residues. CDR3 amino acids: CASSLSGGPTETQYF. The CDR3 DNA reads as TGTGCCAGCAGCTTATCTGGCGGACCCACAGAGACGCAGTATTTT.

This clonotype has just one count. V and J are TRBV29-1 and TRBJ1-1, with D possibly being TRBD1 (5 bases). CDR1 SQVTM and CDR2 ANQGSEA come from the germline V gene. The CDR3 extends over 13 amino acids. Trimming left V 0 bases short and J 0 bases short, with 5 bases between. CDR3 loop: CSVEEGVNTEAFF. CDR3 nucleotide sequence: TGCAGCGTTGAAGAAGGGGTGAACACTGAAGCTTTCTTT.

This clonotype is labeled as medium-sized. V gene TRBV6-1 combines with J gene TRBJ2-1; TRBD2 agrees at 9 bases. The tail of the sequence fits TRBJ2-7 better, so the J call may be wrong. Germline loops: CDR1 MNHNS, CDR2 SASEGT. The CDR3 has 14 residues. DNA for the CDR3: TGTGCCAGCAGTGCAGGGACTAGCATGAATGAGCAGTACTTC. Translated: CASSAGTSMNEQYF.

The chain has TRBV6-1 and TRBJ2-1; D gene ambiguous. Germline-derived CDR1 and CDR2 are MNHNS and SASEGT. Trimming shortened V by 7 bases and J by 5 bases, and 18 bases separated the two germline ends. This CDR3 is built from 15 residues. This CDR3 is CASTTTSLTHNEQFF. The CDR3 DNA reads as TGTGCCAGCACCACTACGTCATTAACCCACAATGAGCAGTTCTTC.

The chain joins TRBV6-1 to TRBJ2-3; 8 bases map to TRBD2. Germline CDR1 and CDR2: MNHNS and SASEGT. The CDR3 length is 16 residues. With V trimmed by 8 bases and J by 9 bases, 19 bases remained unmatched. The CDR3 sequence: CASAGGGGGDKETQYF. The CDR3 DNA follows: TGTGCCAGCGCGGGGGGCGGGGGCGGTGACAAAGAGACGCAGTATTTT.

The CDR3 is CASSSSPGLDSEQFF. DNA for the CDR3: TGTGCCAGCAGCTCCTCCCCCGGACTAGACAGTGAGCAGTTCTTC. The chain has TRBV7-6 and TRBJ2-1, with 7 bases that match TRBD2. The J segment lost 9 bases and the V segment lost 4 bases, leaving 12 bases of the junction unmatched. The CDR3 runs 15 residues. The germline V gene encodes CDR1 SGHVS and CDR2 FNYEAQ.

V gene TRBV27 combines with J gene TRBJ1-1, with TRBD1 matching 8 bases. Germline CDR1 MNHEY, CDR2 SMNVEV (reference sequence). J lost 3 bases, V lost 4 bases, and 10 bases had no gene match. CDR3 size: 16 residues. CDR3 sequence reads: CASSSGQGILDTEAFF. The CDR3 nucleotides are TGTGCCAGCAGTTCTGGACAGGGAATATTGGACACTGAAGCTTTCTTT.

The chain is built from TRBV7-2 and TRBJ2-5, with D perhaps matching TRBD1 or TRBD2 (6 bases each). The germline V gene has CDR1 SGHTA and CDR2 FQGNSA. V lost 5 bases, J lost 3 bases, and 16 bases lay in between. CDR3 length: 15 residues. In DNA form, the CDR3 reads TGTGCCAGCAGCCGTAGGGGGAGGATCGAAGAGACCCAGTACTTC. This encodes CASSRRGRIEETQYF. Full variable domain (remainder filled in from reference TRBV7-2 and TRBJ2-5): GAGVSQSPSNKVTEKGKDVELRCDPISGHTALYWYRQSLGQGLEFLIYFQGNSAPDKSGLPSDRFSAERTGGSVSTLTIQRTQQEDSAVYLCASSRRGRIEETQYFGPGTRLLVL.

In regard to this clonotype: The junction does not match germline at one end; this may be a read error. The V and J genes are TRBV6-8 and TRBJ2-3; the D is unclear. This CDR3 has 12 residues. The germline CDR1 and CDR2 sequences are MNHGY and SAAAGT. CDR3 sequence: CAQSVTRDTQYF. The CDR3 bases are TGTGCCCAGAGTGTGACGAGAGATACGCAGTATTTC.

As to this clonotype: Its ends do not fully match the called genes, so a read error is possible. This rearrangement joins TRBV6-1 to TRBJ2-5; D possibly corresponds to TRBD2 (6 bases). Looked up from germline, CDR1 is MNHNS and CDR2 is SASEGT. This CDR3 has 15 amino acids. The CDR3 coding sequence is TGTGCCAGCAGTCGAGCGGGCCGAGGAACAGATACCCAGTATTTC. Amino acid sequence: CASSRAGRGTDTQYF.

Points on this clonotype: Relative to the germline gene, one junction end is altered; a read error may explain this. This chain joins TRBV6-1 and TRBJ2-2; possibly TRBD1 or TRBD2 for D (5 bases each). With the DNA end fitting TRBJ2-3 better, the J assignment may be wrong. Per the germline V gene, CDR1 is MNHNS and CDR2 is SASEGT. This CDR3 comprises 14 residues. CDR3 in DNA: TGTGCCAGCAGCCAGGGAGTGAGCACAGATGCGCAGTATTTT. It yields the protein CASSQGVSTDAQYF.

The chain recombines TRBV6-5 with TRBJ2-1; 9 bases line up with TRBD2. The CDR3 length is 19 residues. V was clipped by 0 bases and J by 0 bases; unmatched bases: 9. Germline CDR1 and CDR2: MNHEY and SVGAGI. The CDR3 here is CASSYSILAGGSSYNEQFF. DNA of the CDR3: TGTGCCAGCAGTTACTCGATTTTGGCGGGAGGGAGCTCCTACAATGAGCAGTTCTTC.

The chain employs TRBV6-1 and TRBJ2-7, with D possibly matching TRBD1 (5 bases). The germline gives CDR1 MNHNS, CDR2 SASEGT. Trimming pared 4 bases from V and 7 bases from J, leaving 23 bases between. The CDR3 loop spans 16 amino acids. CDR3 region: CASSVWSGQGKVEQYF. In nucleotides, the CDR3 is TGTGCCAGCAGTGTATGGAGTGGGCAGGGTAAAGTTGAGCAGTACTTC.

The chain combines TRBV7-2 with TRBJ2-1; D might be TRBD2 (6 bases). This CDR3 comprises 14 residues. V was trimmed by 3 bases and J by 13 bases, leaving 19 bases between them. CDR1 is SGHTA and CDR2 is FQGNSA in the germline V gene. CDR3 bases: TGTGCCAGCAGCTTTGGGCAGCCGGGGGAGACCCAGTTCTTC. Translated: CASSFGQPGETQFF.

This sequence joins TRBV6-4 and TRBJ2-1; D gene unclear. Germline V gives CDR1 MRHNA, CDR2 SNTAGT. Trimming pared 7 bases from V and 10 bases from J, leaving 26 bases between. There are 16 residues in the CDR3. The CDR3 bases are TGTGCCAGCACCGACAATATATGGGCCCTCAACGGGGAGCAGTTCTTC. Protein sequence: CASTDNIWALNGEQFF.

Notes on this clonotype: At one end, the junction sequence differs from germline, possibly due to a read error. The V call is TRBV10-2, the J call TRBJ2-3, with TRBD2 identical over 8 bases. Germline lookup yields CDR1 WSHSY and CDR2 SAAADI. This CDR3 comprises 18 residues. In nucleotides, the CDR3 is TGCGCCAGCAGTGAGTCGTATTCGGGGGGGTGCGCCACAGACACGCAGTATTTC. It translates to CASSESYSGGCATDTQYF.

V gene TRBV6-1 combines with J gene TRBJ2-2; maybe TRBD1 (5 bases). This CDR3 spans 14 amino acids. The germline gives CDR1 MNHNS, CDR2 SASEGT. The ends were cut back, 4 bases at V and 16 bases at J, with 22 bases in the middle. CDR3: CASSAVGHTGTQFF. CDR3 sequence (DNA): TGTGCCAGCAGTGCGGTCGGCCACACAGGTACGCAGTTTTTT.

This clonotype was counted a single time. An end of the junction does not agree with germline; a read error may underlie this. V gene TRBV5-6 combines with J gene TRBJ2-4, with 7 nucleotides matching TRBD1. CDR3 size: 14 residues. The germline gives CDR1 SGHDT, CDR2 YYEEEE. The CDR3 coding sequence is TGTGGCGTCAGGGGTGAGGGGGCCAAAAATACTCAGTATTTC. It encodes CGVRGEGAKNTQYF. Full variable domain (missing parts from reference TRBV5-6 and TRBJ2-4): DAGVTQSPTHLIKTRGQQVTLRCSPKSGHDTVSWYQQALGQGPQFIFQYYEEEERQRGNFPDRFSGHQFPNYSSELNVNALLLGDSALYLCGVRGEGAKNTQYFGAGTRLSVL.

This clonotype has just one count. The chain uses TRBV6-1 and TRBJ2-1; perhaps D is TRBD1 or TRBD2 (7 bases each). The J call is in doubt because the DNA end fits TRBJ2-2 better. Per germline, CDR1 MNHNS and CDR2 SASEGT. The CDR3 consists of 19 residues. The CDR3 DNA follows: TGTGCCAGCAGTGAAAGGGGACGAGCGGGACAGTTAATCCCCCCTGAGCTGTTTTTT. This gives the protein CASSERGRAGQLIPPELFF.

With respect to this clonotype: An end of the junction differs from the germline gene, which may be a read error. The rearrangement joins TRBV7-2 to TRBJ2-3, with D possibly being TRBD2 (7 bases). There are 16 residues in the CDR3. From germline, CDR1 is SGHTA and CDR2 FQGNSA. CDR3 loop: CASGGRGGGGPETQYF. The DNA of the CDR3 is TGTGCCAGCGGGGGACGAGGGGGGGGGGGCCCAGAGACGCAGTATTTT.

The chain is built from TRBV11-3 and TRBJ2-1; possibly TRBD2 for D (5 bases). Germline CDR1 reads SGHNT; CDR2 reads YENEEA. V was pared by 6 bases and J by 8 bases, with 20 bases between. The CDR3 length is 15 residues. CDR3 sequence (DNA): TGTGCCAGCAGTACCGGAGCGGAGCCCGTCCATGAGCAGTTCTTC. Protein sequence: CASSTGAEPVHEQFF.

Regarding this clonotype: The junction and the germline gene differ at one end; a read error may be behind it. This chain joins TRBV6-1 and TRBJ2-5, with D possibly matching TRBD1 (6 bases). Per the germline V gene, CDR1 is MNHNS and CDR2 is SASEGT. The CDR3 is made up of 16 amino acids. CDR3 nucleotide sequence: TGTGCCAGCAGTGGGTTTGGGGGCAGTGACCAAGATACCCAGTACTTC. Its protein is CASSGFGGSDQDTQYF.

This clonotype was picked up a small number of times. The chain is built from TRBV6-1 and TRBJ2-1; TRBD2 aligns across 8 bases. The germline gives CDR1 MNHNS, CDR2 SASEGT. Trimming took 0 bases from V and 2 from J; bases not matched to a gene: 0. The CDR3 is 15 residues long. The CDR3 nucleotides are TGTGCCAGCAGTGAAGCTAGCGGGGCCTACAATGAGCAGTTCTTC. This translates into CASSEASGAYNEQFF.

The chain joins TRBV6-1 to TRBJ2-1; 12 bases fit TRBD2. Germline V lookup: CDR1 MNHNS, CDR2 SASEGT. The CDR3 extends over 16 amino acids. V shed 6 bases, J shed 6 bases, and the junction held 9 bases outside the gene matches. The CDR3: CASRRRTSGNVNEQFF. The CDR3 nucleotides read TGTGCCAGCAGGAGACGGACTAGCGGGAATGTCAATGAGCAGTTCTTC.

This chain links TRBV6-1 with TRBJ2-1; TRBD2 matches at 7 bases. The V segment lost 7 bases and the J segment 5 bases; nucleotides outside the gene matches: 5. The CDR3 extends over 13 amino acids. Germline V gene data show CDR1 as MNHNS and CDR2 as SASEGT. The CDR3 region has the DNA TGTGCCAGCACAGGGAGGGCAGACAATGAGCAGTTCTTC. The encoded protein is CASTGRADNEQFF.

With respect to this clonotype: One end of the junction does not line up with germline, which may come from a read error. The CDR3 DNA sequence: TGTGCGGGCAGTGGGGGCCGGGGTTCGGAGACGCAGTACTTC. Its protein is CAGSGGRGSETQYF. V usage is TRBV6-4 and J usage is TRBJ2-5; D may be TRBD1 (6 bases). This CDR3 has 14 amino acids. Looked up from germline, CDR1 is MRHNA and CDR2 is SNTAGT.

The CDR3 nucleotides are TGTGCCAGCAGTGTTGCTAGCGGGAGCTCCTACGAGCAGTTCTTC. Translating gives CASSVASGSSYEQFF. The J gene is TRBJ2-1, the V gene TRBV6-1, with 10 bases aligning to TRBD2. J lost 10 bases, V lost 4 bases, and 10 bases had no gene match. CDR1 is MNHNS and CDR2 is SASEGT in the germline V gene. The CDR3 totals 15 residues.

The chain recombines TRBV27 with TRBJ1-6; the match to TRBD1 covers 7 bases. From germline, CDR1 is MNHEY and CDR2 SMNVEV (reference sequence). CDR3 size: 17 residues. The V and J ends lost 8 bases and 3 bases, in that order; junction bases with no gene match: 13. The CDR3 reads CASRRMVGGGYNSPLHF. Here the CDR3 DNA reads TGTGCCAGCCGCCGGATGGTAGGGGGCGGCTATAATTCACCCCTCCACTTT.